The 6 T cell receptor beta chains reported below all come from one sample, sequenced in a study of T cell repertoires in cytomegalovirus infection. Using its own MiXCR run on the reads, TCRdb lists one record per CDR3 protein. Of roughly 630,000 distinct CDR3 sequences in the sample, more than 20% were seen once. Sequencing was carried out using CD8+ T cells from PBMCs. The source of these receptors is a human donor in good health (CMV status not recorded). Some clones in this sample may be carry-over from other donors' samples.

This clonotype was observed a few times. This chain links TRBV5-5 with TRBJ1-5; D might be TRBD1 (5 bases). The germline V gene has CDR1 SGHKS and CDR2 YYEKEE (reference sequence). The CDR3 covers 15 residues. The V gene lost 5 bases and the J gene lost 6 bases, with 18 bases spanning the gap. The CDR3 reads CASSLGAGGGQPQHF. In DNA form, the CDR3 reads TGTGCCAGCAGTCTCGGGGCGGGAGGAGGTCAGCCCCAGCATTTT.

J is TRBJ2-1 and V is TRBV2; 7 bases are a match to TRBD2. Losses at the gene ends were 4 bases for V and 5 bases for J; bases not matched to a gene: 2. Germline V CDR1 and CDR2: SNHLY, FYNNEI. The CDR3 loop spans 13 amino acids. The CDR3 bases are TGTGCCAGCAGTGGGACTAGTAACAATGAGCAGTTCTTC. It translates to CASSGTSNNEQFF.

The chain combines TRBV7-6 with TRBJ2-1, with no clear D. Germline values: CDR1 SGHVS, CDR2 FNYEAQ. This CDR3 is built from 12 residues. V gave up 7 bases and J gave up 9 bases, with 13 bases separating them. CDR3: CASTQPWGEQFF. CDR3 DNA: TGTGCCAGCACCCAACCCTGGGGTGAGCAGTTCTTC.

V usage is TRBV29-1 and J usage is TRBJ1-5; no clear D. Germline loops: CDR1 SQVTM, CDR2 ANQGSEA. The CDR3 spans 14 residues. The V end lost 6 bases, the J end lost 0 bases, and 12 bases lay between the germline ends. The chain's CDR3 is CSVVLEGSNQPQHF. The CDR3 DNA follows: TGCAGCGTCGTTTTGGAGGGTAGCAATCAGCCCCAGCATTTT.

This clonotype has more than one count but fewer than ten. This chain connects TRBV12-3 or TRBV12-4 to TRBJ2-7, with 7 positions matching TRBD1. This CDR3 has 13 amino acids. V shed 6 bases, J shed 6 bases, and the junction held 8 bases outside the gene matches. The CDR3 region is CASSPSQGSEQYF. CDR3 DNA sequence: TGTGCCAGCAGCCCCTCACAGGGGAGCGAGCAGTACTTC.

This clonotype was picked up a small number of times. CDR3 bases: TGTGCCAGCCTTAATCCCGGGACAGGGGAAAACATTCAGTACTTC. This gives the protein CASLNPGTGENIQYF. This chain links TRBV2 with TRBJ2-4, with 10 bases matching TRBD1. The CDR3 is 15 residues long. The germline CDR1 and CDR2 sequences are SNHLY and FYNNEI. The J segment lost 5 bases and the V segment lost 8 bases, leaving 9 bases of the junction unmatched.